Here is one T cell receptor beta chain with its context. In its sample, this clone was seen once. Its antigen is not yet known. Per-base quality was not reported, and no clone a single base away is much larger than it. The protocol used for the library was the immunoSEQ multiplex PCR assay. The multiplex PCR relied on a mix of 60 forward primers for TCR Vbeta segments and 13 reverse primers for TCR Jbeta segments. Amplification of the CDR3 region of rearranged TCR beta genes was performed with a multiplex PCR assay on genomic DNA. The Illumina HiSeq System was used to sequence the amplified TCR beta libraries as 87-base-pair reads. The study's processing was this. A later analysis tallied 75 million to 95 million unique TCR beta chains across the 700 or so repertoires, and some 10 million of those chains were shared by two or more donors. A nearest-neighbor algorithm error-corrected the raw reads and collapsed the reads into unique sequences, merging closely related sequences to remove PCR and sequencing errors. V, D and J gene segments were assigned by aligning CDR3 sequences to IMGT reference sequences. For a sequence to be retained, at least a six-nucleotide match to both a V gene segment and a J gene segment was required. Rearrangements were classified as productive when the CDR3 lacked stop codons and remained in frame with V and J, and all other rearrangements were classified as non-productive. CDR3 was defined according to IMGT convention as the region running from the second conserved V-encoded cysteine to the conserved J-encoded phenylalanine. Sequences without an unambiguous match to a single V gene segment were excluded from the earlier analysis of about 600 of the donors. In an earlier analysis of 587 of the donors, a V segment was called functional when productive rearrangements were above 56.7%, and segregating when the standard deviation between donors exceeded 5%. To diagnose cytomegalovirus status from the catalog of TCR beta chain sequences, a statistical classification framework was built. V and J gene assignment, in a later analysis, came from comparing TCR nucleotide sequences with IMGT/GENE-DB human TR gene sequences. A later analysis assigned CDR3 sequences and most-parsimonious VDJ recombination scenarios with the TCRdist pipeline. In a later analysis, each TCR beta chain was defined by its CDR3 amino acid sequence together with its V-gene family, and reads lacking a unique V-gene family were excluded. To address suspected cross-contamination and a sequencing artifact, a later analysis removed a few hundred highly shared, low-generation-probability nucleotide sequences. A later analysis calculated a clonal expansion index for each public chain from normalized within-repertoire ranks of inferred template counts. A later analysis computed generation probabilities with a VDJ recombination model fitted to out-of-frame rearrangements, and checked the results against IGoR. In a later analysis, TCR-TCR, TCR-HLA and TCR-CMV co-occurrence was scored with hypergeometric tests, and a repertoire-size bias correction was applied to TCR pairs. False discovery rates were estimated in a later analysis by permuting HLA or CMV assignments 20 times. In a later analysis, co-occurring TCRs were grouped using DBSCAN, with TCRdist sequence similarity added in when clustering inside HLA-allele-positive subsets. For co-occurrence clustering, repertoires with fewer than 30,000 or more than 120,000 public chains were excluded, along with a handful of repertoires with anomalous nucleotide sharing. In its TCRdb copy, this immuneACCESS table keeps in-frame sequences only and misses some clones. Where compared with another copy, unresolved V genes explain less than half of these, and the others have no known cause. V and J calls and clone size are those listed in that table; D and trimming were worked out from the DNA. Recorded for this sample are 120,000 or so clones; 80% of them occurred a single time. The top ten constitute about 1.2% of the sample.

The data were taken from a study of cytomegalovirus exposure and HLA in healthy donors (dated by TCRdb to about 2017). With regard to the full study: In an earlier analysis of fewer than 750 of the donors, 276 Gb of sequence data and 95 million to 130 million unique TCR beta sequences from about 179 million T cells were reported. The number of typed donors differed by locus: 629-630 for A, B, C, DRB1 and DQB1; 500 to 550 for DQA1; 606 for DPA1; and roughly 470 for DPB1. A later genetic analysis used genome-wide SNP genotypes for about three fifths of the 666 donors, treating that subset as a discovery cohort. Across some 400 genotyped donors of the cohort, an average of approximately 240,000 unique TCR beta nucleotide sequences per donor were sequenced, and approximately 17% of those sequences were non-productive. Donor age, sex, ethnicity and CMV serostatus were compiled together with the repertoire data. Every discovery cohort repertoire had been produced on one sequencing platform. The aim of the study was to test whether cataloging public T cell receptors could identify signatures of past pathogen exposure. In addition to the first cohort of 500 to 850 subjects, a separate validation cohort of approximately 110 different subjects was used. Of the roughly 400 genotyped donors, over 65% fell in the genetic ancestry cluster associated with self-reported Caucasian donors. Around 320 gigabases of sequencing data and tens of millions of unique TCR sequences were included in an early release covering around 600 HLA-typed donors. Using immunosequencing, the study profiled T cell repertoires from approximately 700 subjects and related those repertoires to cytomegalovirus serostatus. To decide whether each TCR beta V gene segment behaved as functional or pseudogenic, an earlier analysis of fewer than 750 of the donors relied on high-throughput TCR beta sequencing. HLA typing covered class I and class II loci at four-digit resolution. In the later analysis, no new phenotypic data were used to find candidate immune exposures; instead, reliance was placed on TCR beta sequences and their occurrence across donors. To predict cytomegalovirus infection status, the study brought together high-throughput TCR immunosequencing, statistical association of individual TCRs with disease status, and machine learning. Because of strong linkage in the cohort, 4 to 6 DR-DQ haplotypes were treated as single units for association and clustering. To study patterns of TCR occurrence, a later analysis re-analyzed previously published TCR beta repertoires from around 670 donors and added high-resolution HLA genotyping.

The cohort was made up of 500 to 850 healthy bone marrow donors. Cohort members were all nominally healthy when sampled, although unrecorded immune exposures were likely present. The donor tested CMV seronegative, placing the donor among the 350 to 400 seronegative members of the cohort. Every donor gave a peripheral blood sample, and the peripheral blood mononuclear cells from that sample were used for TCR beta sequencing. The Qiagen DNeasy Blood Extraction Kit was used to extract genomic DNA from the blood cell samples. Deletion took 3 bases off V and 3 bases off J, with a span of 6 bases between the germline ends. CDR1 and CDR2, looked up from the germline V gene (reference sequence), are SEHNR and FQNEAQ. There are 12 amino acids in the CDR3, from cysteine to phenylalanine inclusive. The retained sequence is limited to the CDR3, 36 bases, with the frame set at the first base. Study-level results and caveats: An association between a missense DCLRE1C variant and V-gene and J-gene trimming of TCR beta chains was found in a later genetic analysis and replicated in an independent cohort. A further reported finding was that TCR beta sequences accurately predicted the HLA-A and HLA-B alleles for most subjects in the first cohort. A cluster of highly shared sequence variants was judged likely to represent a technical artifact of the sequencing pipeline. Linkage disequilibrium might explain the correlated functional status among segregating V segments, but an unknown experimental factor could not be ruled out. The authors suggested that the approach could potentially be extended to other disease states and immunological phenotypes. In a later analysis, TCR association rates were found to vary across HLA loci, with the most associated TCRs seen for DRB1 alleles and the fewest for HLA-C alleles. Immune exposure information for the cohort was limited to CMV serostatus. In a later analysis, HLA-associated TCR beta chains were found to be more clonally expanded and to have lower generation probabilities than equally common non-associated chains. In a later genetic analysis, fewer N-insertions in productive TCRs were reported among donors in an Asian-associated ancestry cluster than the roughly 640-donor mean. Most TCR sequences were observed very rarely across donors, whereas some public TCRs were present in many individuals. The study gave a list of 150 to 200 TCR beta chains associated with cytomegalovirus. In this cohort, only TCR beta chains were sequenced, and detectable features were limited by the absence of alpha or paired-chain data. In a later analysis, most CMV-associated TCR beta chains were found to appear HLA-restricted, with HLA associations seemingly driven largely by CMV exposure. In vitro tests confirmed that a few of the cytomegalovirus-associated TCR beta chains recognize cytomegalovirus antigens. Because some donors lacked HLA typing at each locus, the association tests relied only on the typed subset. In a later analysis, some 17,000 TCR beta sequences were associated with specific HLA alleles at a false discovery rate of 0.05. Several of the top co-occurrence clusters appeared to be linked to parvovirus B19, influenza, CMV and Epstein-Barr virus, according to a later analysis. When HLA alleles, especially DR and DQ, strongly co-occurred, attributing TCR associations to individual alleles was difficult. Broadly in line with IMGT annotations, most TCR beta V segments showed up in productive rearrangements about 90% or about 30% of the time in an earlier analysis of roughly 590 of the donors. The earlier analysis of fewer than 750 of the donors excluded roughly 16 rarely observed V segments, including chromosome 9 orphons, because counts were too low. Because the 87-base-pair reads could not distinguish some IMGT-functional V segments, including TRBV6-2 and TRBV6-3, those segments were excluded. Presence/absence analyses assumed roughly uniform sequencing depth across donors, an assumption that may not hold. The classifier was reported to diagnose cytomegalovirus status with high specificity and sensitivity in both the original and validation cohorts.

The receptor was isolated from a female donor in good health and CMV-seronegative. The rearrangement combines TRBV7-9 with TRBJ2-7; the D region possibly corresponds to TRBD2 (5 bases align). The sample consisted of PBMCs. The CDR3 in this case is CASSFGVYEQYF. The bases read TGTGCCAGCAGCTTCGGGGTCTACGAGCAGTACTTC. With the portions outside the CDR3 filled from the reference TRBV7-9 and TRBJ2-7 genes, the complete variable region becomes DTGVSQNPRHKITKRGQNVTFRCDPISEHNRLYWYRQTLGQGPEFLTYFQNEAQLEKSRLLSDRFSAERPKGSFSTLEIQRTEQGDSAMYLCASSFGVYEQYFGPGTRLTVT.